Presented here are 8 T cell receptor beta chains from one specimen sequenced in a study of graft-versus-host responses after intestinal transplantation. Repertoires were generated with immunoSEQ multiplex PCR, while TCRdb's copy carries only in-frame clones and drops some. The sample has about 120,000 clones; 85% to 95% are singletons. For these TCRs, the target antigens are not known. The material was unstimulated CD4+ T cells sorted from spleen or lymph node cells, obtained before intestinal transplant. The receptor set was obtained from a human donor who received an intestinal transplant.

CDR3 in amino acids: CASTERIGGNQPQHF. The CDR3 DNA reads TGTGCCAGCACCGAACGGATCGGGGGCAATCAGCCCCAGCATTTT. The chain joins TRBV6-1 to TRBJ1-5; D not resolved. This CDR3 has 15 amino acids. Germline V lookup: CDR1 MNHNS, CDR2 SASEGT. V lost 7 bases and J 2 bases, leaving 15 bases between the germline ends.

The chain carries TRBV6-5 and TRBJ2-7, with a tentative D call TRBD2 (7 bases). Trimming pared 2 bases from V and 9 bases from J, leaving 14 bases between. The CDR3 sequence is 13 residues long. Germline CDR1 and CDR2: MNHEY and SVGAGI. Here the CDR3 DNA reads TGTGCCAGCAGTTACGAACAGGGAGGGGTGCAGTACTTC. This translates into CASSYEQGGVQYF.

The V call is TRBV4-2, the J call TRBJ2-7; 7 bases align to TRBD1. After removal of 0 bases from V and 6 bases from J, the junction contained 2 bases not matched to a gene. The CDR3 is 13 residues long. Germline-derived CDR1 and CDR2 are LGHNA and YNFKEQ. The CDR3 region is CASSQDYRGEQYF. The CDR3 DNA reads as TGTGCCAGCAGCCAAGATTACAGGGGCGAGCAGTACTTC.

The chain combines TRBV11-2 with TRBJ2-3; TRBD2 might be the D (5 bases). CDR1 is SGHAT, CDR2 FQNNGV, per germline. This CDR3 region has 15 residues. V dropped 1 base and J dropped 5 bases, with 13 bases sitting between them. Here the CDR3 reads CASSLGNTRGDTQYF. The CDR3 DNA is TGTGCCAGCAGCTTAGGGAACACCCGGGGAGATACGCAGTATTTT.

The chain is built from TRBV19 and TRBJ1-1; maybe TRBD1 (5 bases). Germline V gene lookup returns CDR1 LNHDA and CDR2 SQIVND (reference sequence). The CDR3 sequence is 15 residues long. Trimming shortened V by 3 bases and J by 2 bases, and 13 bases separated the two germline ends. The CDR3 protein is CASSILGEVNTEAFF. CDR3 bases: TGTGCCAGTAGTATTTTGGGGGAGGTAAACACTGAAGCTTTCTTT.

V and J are TRBV7-2 and TRBJ2-5; TRBD1 agrees at 7 bases. V lost 5 bases, J lost 7 bases, and 13 bases stayed unmatched. Germline CDR1 and CDR2: SGHTA and FQGNSA. There are 15 residues in the CDR3. DNA for the CDR3: TGTGCCAGCAGCGCCTCCGGGACAGAGAGGGGGACCCAGTACTTC. It encodes CASSASGTERGTQYF.

The chain carries TRBV2 and TRBJ2-5, with 12 bases that match TRBD2. Per germline, CDR1 SNHLY and CDR2 FYNNEI. This CDR3 is built from 15 residues. V was clipped by 5 bases and J by 4 bases; unmatched bases: 5. CDR3 in amino acids: CASSRLAGVRETQYF. For the CDR3, the DNA is TGTGCCAGCAGTAGACTAGCGGGAGTGCGAGAGACCCAGTACTTC.

The CDR3 spells CASSYSATNEKLFF. CDR3 nucleotides: TGTGCCAGCAGTTACTCTGCAACTAATGAAAAACTGTTTTTT. The genes are TRBV6-5 and TRBJ1-4; the D is unclear. V gave up 0 bases and J gave up 0 bases, with 2 bases separating them. CDR3 length equals 14 residues. Looked up from germline, CDR1 is MNHEY and CDR2 is SVGAGI.